The source of this TCR beta chain is a study of blood T cell repertoires in COVID-19. The V end was cut by 3 bases, the J end by 2 bases, with 10 bases between. Germline V lookup: CDR1 WNHNN, CDR2 SYGVQD (reference sequence). The CDR3 loop spans 15 amino acids. Repertoires were generated with immunoSEQ multiplex PCR, while TCRdb's copy carries only in-frame clones and drops some. The data hold about 130,000 clones, with roughly 90% observed a single time. Sequencing was carried out using peripheral blood. This sequence originates from a man aged 45-65 years with active or convalescent COVID-19. V usage is TRBV10-1 and J usage is TRBJ2-2; D may be TRBD1 (6 bases). The CDR3 nucleotides are TGCGCCAGCAGTGAAAGGACAGATAACACCGGGGAGCTGTTTTTT. Protein product: CASSERTDNTGELFF.